One and the same sample provided the 28 T cell receptor beta chains below, sequenced in a study of molecular identifiers for immune sequencing clone quantification. TCRdb fed the PCR reads into MiXCR, producing one record per CDR3 protein. In the table there are about 510,000 distinct CDR3 sequences, about 21% of which are singletons. Sequencing was performed on naive CD8+ T cells from blood, with Jurkat cell RNA spiked in. Subset: FACS-sorted CD8+CD4-CCR7+CD45RA+ naive T cells. These receptors originate from a human donor in good health. Some libraries in this study had Jurkat cell RNA spiked in.

With regard to this clonotype: This could be a read error, since a much larger clone is one nucleotide away. This rearrangement joins TRBV7-3 to TRBJ2-3; D unclear. The V and J ends lost 4 bases and 0 bases respectively, with 11 bases between them. The germline gives CDR1 SGHTA, CDR2 FQGTGA. The CDR3 is 15 residues long. The chain's CDR3 is CASSSTPLSTDTQYF. The CDR3 region has the DNA TGTGCCAGCAGCTCGACTCCGCTTAGCACAGATACGCAGTATTTT.

The V gene is TRBV10-1, the J gene TRBJ2-3, with no clear D. The germline CDR1 and CDR2 sequences are WNHNN and SYGVQD (reference sequence). The V end lost 3 bases, the J end lost 8 bases, and 15 bases lay between the germline ends. The CDR3 is 14 amino acids. Here the CDR3 reads CASSDGVVMGTQYF. The DNA for the CDR3 is TGCGCCAGCAGTGATGGGGTAGTTATGGGTACGCAGTATTTT.

The gene calls are TRBV5-1 and TRBJ1-1; D perhaps matches TRBD1 (5 bases). The CDR3 length is 13 residues. Trimming stripped 2 bases from V and 7 bases from J, with 12 bases between. Germline-derived CDR1 and CDR2 are SGHRS and YFSETQ. CDR3 residues: CASSLGREDEAFF. In nucleotides, the CDR3 is TGCGCCAGCAGCTTAGGCAGGGAAGATGAAGCTTTCTTT.

The CDR3 nucleotides read TGTGCCAGCAGGGAAGGAGGGGCGAACACTGAAGCTTTCTTT. It specifies CASREGGANTEAFF. The chain employs TRBV27 and TRBJ1-1; tentative D call: TRBD1 (5 bases). In germline, CDR1 is MNHEY, CDR2 SMNVEV (reference sequence). Trimming stripped 6 bases from V and 1 base from J, with 12 bases between. The CDR3 is 14 amino acids.

As for this clonotype: This may be a read error: a much more frequent sequence differs by one nucleotide. V and J are TRBV6-1 and TRBJ1-2; D call uncertain. The length of the CDR3 is 14 residues. Germline-derived CDR1 and CDR2 are MNHNS and SASEGT. With 6 bases removed from V and 4 bases from J, the gap between germline ends came to 15 bases. CDR3 coding DNA: TGTGCCAGCAGGATGACGGGCAGAGTCTATGGCTACACCTTC. Translation: CASRMTGRVYGYTF.

This clonotype was picked up many times. The chain is built from TRBV24-1 and TRBJ1-1; TRBD1 is a possible D gene (5 bases). Germline V gene sequence: CDR1 KGHDR, CDR2 SFDVKD. The germline V and J ends were trimmed by 5 bases and 4 bases, with 10 bases remaining between them. The CDR3 length is 13 residues. DNA for the CDR3: TGTGCCACCAGTGCCGGGGCTGGCACTGAAGCTTTCTTT. As protein: CATSAGAGTEAFF.

This clonotype was detected a few times. The chain couples TRBV27 to TRBJ1-1; D is possibly TRBD1 (6 bases). Germline CDR1 is MNHEY and CDR2 is SMNVEV (reference sequence). This CDR3 has 15 amino acids. Trimming cost V 3 bases and J 1 base, with 12 bases left between them. CDR3 in amino acids: CASSFGAGANTEAFF. CDR3 nucleotides: TGTGCCAGCAGTTTTGGGGCAGGGGCGAACACTGAAGCTTTCTTT.

This clonotype was observed a few times. V gene TRBV7-6 combines with J gene TRBJ2-2; possibly TRBD2 for D (5 bases). Looked up from germline, CDR1 is SGHVS and CDR2 is FNYEAQ. The V gene lost 3 bases and the J gene lost 0 bases, with 8 bases spanning the gap. The CDR3 spans 15 residues. The CDR3 sequence: CASSLDFSNTGELFF. DNA of the CDR3: TGTGCCAGCAGCTTGGACTTTTCGAACACCGGGGAGCTGTTTTTT. The entire variable domain, with the rest obtained from reference TRBV7-6 and TRBJ2-2, is as follows: GAGVSQSPRYKVTKRGQDVALRCDPISGHVSLYWYRQALGQGPEFLTYFNYEAQQDKSGLPNDRFSAERPEGSISTLTIQRTEQRDSAMYRCASSLDFSNTGELFFGEGSRLTVL.

This clonotype has at least ten counts. The rearrangement uses TRBV12-3 or TRBV12-4 and TRBJ2-7, with 9 positions matching TRBD1. This CDR3 comprises 12 residues. The V gene end was trimmed by 5 bases and the J gene end by 7 bases; junction bases not matched to a gene: 3. CDR3 loop: CASSLGQGEQYF. CDR3 DNA: TGTGCCAGCAGTCTCGGACAGGGGGAGCAGTACTTC.

The rearrangement uses TRBV12-3 or TRBV12-4 and TRBJ1-2; D is possibly TRBD1 (5 bases). Trimming pared 0 bases from V and 4 bases from J, leaving 18 bases between. CDR3 size: 17 residues. CDR3 DNA sequence: TGTGCCAGCAGTTTAGCTTTTAACAGGACGCATCGCTATGGCTACACCTTC. Translated, it gives CASSLAFNRTHRYGYTF.

This clonotype came up a few times. The chain joins TRBV9 to TRBJ2-1, with D perhaps TRBD2 (5 bases). Germline CDR1 SGDLS, CDR2 YYNGEE. The CDR3 sequence is 15 residues long. V lost 0 bases and J 4 bases, leaving 11 bases between the germline ends. CDR3 sequence (DNA): TGTGCCAGCAGCGTAGGAGGGCGATCGTACAATGAGCAGTTCTTC. The encoded protein is CASSVGGRSYNEQFF.

A note on this clonotype: Mismatch with germline at one junction end may stem from a read error. This chain links TRBV6-6 with TRBJ2-3, with TRBD2 matching over 10 bases. The germline V gene has CDR1 MNHNY and CDR2 SVGAGI (reference sequence). The CDR3 length is 16 residues. This CDR3 is CTSSYSSGGSTDTQYF. CDR3 DNA sequence: TGTACCAGCAGTTACTCTAGCGGGGGAAGCACAGATACGCAGTATTTT.

In this sample, this clonotype turned up many times. The chain links TRBV7-2 to TRBJ2-4, with TRBD1 matching over 7 bases. V trimming: 2 bases; J trimming: 7 bases; junction bases outside the gene matches: 14. The germline V gene has CDR1 SGHTA and CDR2 FQGNSA. The CDR3 covers 17 residues. CDR3 coding DNA: TGTGCCAGCAGCTTACCCGTCATGGTAGGGGGCTGGAACATTCAGTACTTC. It yields the protein CASSLPVMVGGWNIQYF.

A word on this clonotype: At one of its ends the junction is not consistent with the germline gene, which may arise from a read error. The gene calls are TRBV20-1 and TRBJ2-7; maybe TRBD1 (6 bases). Germline values: CDR1 DFQATT, CDR2 SNEGSKA (reference sequence). The CDR3 has 13 residues. In DNA form, the CDR3 reads TGCAGTGCTCGTCCGACAGGTATCTACGGGCAGTACTTC. This encodes CSARPTGIYGQYF.

About this clonotype: Given a much more abundant clone one base away, this may be a read error. CDR3 sequence reads: CAGSSGTYRFQYF. CDR3 bases: TGTGCCGGCAGTTCCGGGACATATCGCTTCCAGTACTTC. V and J are TRBV6-2 or TRBV6-3 and TRBJ2-7, with D possibly being TRBD1 (6 bases). CDR1 and CDR2 (germline): MNHEY, SVGEGT. The CDR3 has 13 residues.

This clonotype was detected ten times or more. This sequence joins TRBV20-1 and TRBJ2-7; 7 positions match TRBD2. Per the germline V gene, CDR1 is DFQATT and CDR2 is SNEGSKA (reference sequence). V gave up 3 bases and J gave up 6 bases; unmatched junction bases: 5. The CDR3 has 12 amino acids. The CDR3 protein is CSARGRESEQYF. The CDR3 DNA follows: TGCAGTGCTAGGGGGCGGGAGAGCGAGCAGTACTTC.

V gene TRBV6-2 or TRBV6-3 combines with J gene TRBJ2-7; the match to TRBD2 covers 11 bases. V shed 6 bases, J shed 0 bases, and the junction held 1 base outside the gene matches. From germline, CDR1 is MNHEY and CDR2 SVGEGT. The CDR3 runs to 14 residues. CDR3 DNA sequence: TGTGCCAGCAGACTAGCGGGAGTCTCCTACGAGCAGTACTTC. Protein: CASRLAGVSYEQYF.

As regards this clonotype: A much larger clonotype is one base distant, so this may be a read error. Because the CDR3 is missing its conserved closing phenylalanine or tryptophan, this is likely a read error. The gene calls are TRBV7-6 and TRBJ2-7, with D perhaps TRBD1 or TRBD2 (7 bases each). V gave up 4 bases and J gave up 4 bases, with 14 bases separating them. Germline V lookup: CDR1 SGHVS, CDR2 FNYEAQ. The CDR3 consists of 14 residues. The CDR3 DNA reads as TGTGCCAGCAGCTCCCCAGGGGGGGTATACGAGCAGTACTCC. This sequence encodes CASSSPGGVYEQYS.

In its sample, this clonotype was seen a few times. The rearrangement joins TRBV6-6 to TRBJ2-7; 9 bases are shared with TRBD1. The CDR3 extends over 15 amino acids. After removal of 2 bases from V and 1 base from J, the junction contained 3 bases not matched to a gene. Germline lookup yields CDR1 MNHNY and CDR2 SVGAGI (reference sequence). The CDR3 sequence is CASSYGTGKSYEQYF. Written as DNA, the CDR3 is TGTGCCAGCAGTTACGGGACAGGGAAATCCTACGAGCAGTACTTC.

In its sample, this clonotype was seen many times. This chain joins TRBV4-1 and TRBJ1-5, with D possibly TRBD1 on 6 matching bases. Germline CDR1 reads MGHRA; CDR2 reads YSYEKL. The CDR3 covers 15 residues. The V end was cut by 0 bases, the J end by 8 bases, with 14 bases between. The CDR3 DNA reads TGCGCCAGCAGCCAAGAAAGTAGGGGGATGGAGCCCCAGCATTTT. It is translated as CASSQESRGMEPQHF.

This clonotype was seen ten or more times. The J gene is TRBJ2-5, the V gene TRBV7-6; D tentatively fits TRBD1 or TRBD2 (5 bases each). Germline assignment: CDR1 SGHVS and CDR2 FNYEAQ. The CDR3 consists of 15 residues. Trimming pared 2 bases from V and 2 bases from J, leaving 12 bases between. In nucleotides, the CDR3 is TGTGCCAGCAGCTTAAGTCCGGGACCTCAAGAGACCCAGTACTTC. Translation gives CASSLSPGPQETQYF. Using reference TRBV7-6 and TRBJ2-5 for the parts outside the CDR3, the full variable domain is GAGVSQSPRYKVTKRGQDVALRCDPISGHVSLYWYRQALGQGPEFLTYFNYEAQQDKSGLPNDRFSAERPEGSISTLTIQRTEQRDSAMYRCASSLSPGPQETQYFGPGTRLLVL.

This clonotype was seen repeatedly, ten times or more. The gene calls are TRBV7-6 and TRBJ2-2, with a possible D match to TRBD2 (6 bases). Trimming pared 3 bases from V and 1 base from J, leaving 6 bases between. The CDR3 is made up of 14 amino acids. CDR1 is SGHVS and CDR2 is FNYEAQ in the germline V gene. The CDR3 loop reads CASSLRENTGELFF. CDR3 bases: TGTGCCAGCAGCTTGCGGGAGAACACCGGGGAGCTGTTTTTT. Variable domain in full (rest from reference TRBV7-6 and TRBJ2-2): GAGVSQSPRYKVTKRGQDVALRCDPISGHVSLYWYRQALGQGPEFLTYFNYEAQQDKSGLPNDRFSAERPEGSISTLTIQRTEQRDSAMYRCASSLRENTGELFFGEGSRLTVL.

The chain joins TRBV29-1 to TRBJ2-7, with a weak D call TRBD2 (6 bases). The V and J ends lost 3 bases and 6 bases respectively, with 9 bases between them. The CDR3 length is 11 residues. CDR1 and CDR2 from the germline V gene are SQVTM and ANQGSEA. CDR3 nucleotide sequence: TGCAGCGTTGAGACTAGGGGCGAGCAGTACTTC. Its translation: CSVETRGEQYF.

This clonotype was seen more than once but under ten times. The rearrangement joins TRBV12-3 or TRBV12-4 to TRBJ2-7, with 7 positions matching TRBD1. The ends lost 5 bases at V and 4 bases at J; junction bases unmatched: 8. This CDR3 is 14 amino acids long. The CDR3 is CASSGRDRLYEQYF. The CDR3 nucleotides read TGTGCCAGCAGTGGCCGGGACAGATTATACGAGCAGTACTTC.

The sample holds many counts of this clonotype. CDR3 residues: CASSPSGRNTIYF. The DNA for the CDR3 is TGTGCCAGCAGCCCCAGTGGTAGAAACACCATATATTTT. The gene calls are TRBV9 and TRBJ1-3; no definite D call. Deletions cut 4 bases from V and 5 bases from J, with 10 bases between. CDR1 is SGDLS and CDR2 is YYNGEE in the germline V gene. The CDR3 has 13 amino acids.

This clonotype was recorded many times. For the CDR3, the DNA is TGTGCCAGCAGCCAATGGGGTGTGTCTGAAGCTTTCTTT. The encoded protein is CASSQWGVSEAFF. The genes are TRBV14 and TRBJ1-1; D is unclear. Germline V gene sequence: CDR1 SGHDN, CDR2 FVKESK. Trimming took off 2 bases at V and 6 bases at J, with 10 bases between the two ends. This CDR3 is 13 amino acids long.

A word on this clonotype: This could be a read error, since a much larger clone is one nucleotide away. The rearrangement links TRBV18 to TRBJ1-1; TRBD1 might be the D (5 bases). The V gene's germline CDR1 is KGHSH and CDR2 LQKENI. V lost 6 bases, J lost 8 bases, and 16 bases lay in between. The CDR3 runs to 13 residues. CDR3 coding DNA: TGTGCCAGCTCCGAAAAACGGGGCAGGGAAGCTTTCTTT. Amino acid sequence: CASSEKRGREAFF.

The rearrangement uses TRBV5-1 and TRBJ2-7; no definite D call. The germline V gene encodes CDR1 SGHRS and CDR2 YFSETQ. Between the trimmed V and J ends, which lost 7 bases and 2 bases, there was a span of 7 bases. The CDR3 loop spans 11 amino acids. CDR3 sequence (DNA): TGCGCCAGCGGTACAGCCTACGAGCAGTACTTC. Translated, it gives CASGTAYEQYF. Full variable domain (outside the CDR3, taken from reference TRBV5-1 and TRBJ2-7): KAGVTQTPRYLIKTRGQQVTLSCSPISGHRSVSWYQQTPGQGLQFLFEYFSETQRNKGNFPGRFSGRQFSNSRSEMNVSTLELGDSALYLCASGTAYEQYFGPGTRLTVT.